Presented here are 13 T cell receptor beta chains from one specimen sequenced in a study of CD8+ T cells in alopecia areata. TCR sequencing used cDNA made by reverse transcription of extracted RNA. Using immunoSEQ multiplex PCR, the repertoire was profiled, and TCRdb retains in-frame clones only, with some absent. The sample lists about 110,000 clones, about 60% occurring once. The sample consisted of NKG2D-low CD8+ T cells sorted from blood. The source is a human donor with alopecia areata.

The V call is TRBV19, the J call TRBJ2-7; D may be TRBD2 (5 bases). This CDR3 is built from 16 residues. The germline CDR1 and CDR2 sequences are LNHDA and SQIVND (reference sequence). V gave up 5 bases and J gave up 7 bases, with 24 bases separating them. The chain's CDR3 is CASSSPLRTGTQEQYF. In nucleotides, the CDR3 is TGTGCCAGTAGTTCGCCCCTCCGGACGGGAACTCAGGAGCAGTACTTC.

The chain links TRBV4-2 to TRBJ2-5; 7 positions match TRBD2. Looked up from germline, CDR1 is LGHNA and CDR2 is YNFKEQ. The CDR3 is made up of 17 amino acids. J was trimmed by 9 bases and V by 2 bases; bases with no gene match: 18. The CDR3 DNA follows: TGTGCCAGCAGCCAATCGACCGGGACTATAAGAGATTGGGCCCAGTACTTC. Its translation: CASSQSTGTIRDWAQYF.

This sequence joins TRBV13 and TRBJ1-2; D is undetermined. The V end lost 0 bases, the J end lost 4 bases, and 9 bases lay between the germline ends. CDR3 length: 14 amino acids. The germline V gene encodes CDR1 PRHDT and CDR2 FYEKMQ (reference sequence). The CDR3, as DNA: TGTGCCAGCAGCTTAGGCCGAGGGATCTATGGCTACACCTTC. Translating it yields CASSLGRGIYGYTF.

This clone has a handful of counts. The gene calls are TRBV5-1 and TRBJ2-1; 9 nucleotides line up with TRBD2. This CDR3 region has 17 residues. From germline, CDR1 is SGHRS and CDR2 YFSETQ. With V trimmed by 4 bases and J by 6 bases, 14 bases remained unmatched. CDR3 in amino acids: CASSRLAGVSRANEQFF. CDR3 DNA sequence: TGCGCCAGCAGCAGGTTAGCGGGAGTTTCTAGGGCCAATGAGCAGTTCTTC.

The rearrangement uses TRBV6-5 and TRBJ2-1; D gene ambiguous. Looked up from germline, CDR1 is MNHEY and CDR2 is SVGAGI. This CDR3 spans 13 amino acids. V lost 5 bases, J lost 5 bases, and 10 bases lay in between. The CDR3 protein is CASSLLSHNEQFF. CDR3 sequence (DNA): TGTGCCAGCAGTCTCCTCAGCCACAATGAGCAGTTCTTC.

This sequence joins TRBV6-5 and TRBJ1-2; D possibly corresponds to TRBD1 (5 bases). Looked up from germline, CDR1 is MNHEY and CDR2 is SVGAGI. V was shortened by 0 bases and J by 6 bases, with 17 bases between the two germline ends. This CDR3 has 16 residues. The CDR3 DNA sequence: TGTGCCAGCAGTTACTCGGGGACCCAGGCCCTAGATGGCTACACCTTC. It is translated as CASSYSGTQALDGYTF.

This clone was counted between two and nine times. This sequence joins TRBV7-3 and TRBJ2-2; 7 positions agree with TRBD1. The CDR3 spans 14 residues. In germline, CDR1 is SGHTA, CDR2 FQGTGA. V gave up 4 bases and J gave up 7 bases; unmatched junction bases: 6. The DNA of the CDR3 is TGTGCCAGCAGCTCACCGACAGGGAGCGGGGAGCTGTTTTTT. Translated: CASSSPTGSGELFF.

The V call is TRBV27, the J call TRBJ2-2, with D tentatively TRBD2 (5 bases). The CDR3 has 15 residues. V gave up 6 bases and J gave up 4 bases, with 15 bases separating them. Germline V gene data show CDR1 as MNHEY and CDR2 as SMNVEV (reference sequence). Written as DNA, the CDR3 is TGTGCCAGCAGATGGGGAGTAGTAAGCACCGGGGAGCTGTTTTTT. This gives the protein CASRWGVVSTGELFF.

The rearrangement joins TRBV7-8 to TRBJ1-1; the D is unclear. The V gene's germline CDR1 is SGHVS and CDR2 FQNEAQ. With 5 bases removed from V and 8 bases from J, the gap between germline ends came to 12 bases. CDR3 length: 12 residues. The CDR3 DNA reads as TGTGCCAGCAGCCCAACTTCGGTCGAAGCTTTCTTT. This gives the protein CASSPTSVEAFF.

Remarks on this clone: Compared with germline, one end of the junction differs, possibly owing to a read error. The rearrangement links TRBV7-7 to TRBJ2-5; D might be TRBD1 (6 bases). The CDR3 is made up of 15 amino acids. CDR1 and CDR2 (germline): SSHAT, FNYEAQ (reference sequence). Here the CDR3 reads CASSLSQGSEETQYF. As DNA, the CDR3 is TGTGCTAGCAGCTTATCTCAGGGGAGCGAAGAGACCCAGTACTTC.

This clone has only a few counts. The rearrangement uses TRBV14 and TRBJ1-1; no reliable D call. Trimming shortened V by 4 bases and J by 8 bases, and 11 bases separated the two germline ends. This CDR3 is 12 amino acids long. Germline assignment: CDR1 SGHDN and CDR2 FVKESK. CDR3: CASSPSREEAFF. Here the CDR3 DNA reads TGTGCCAGCAGCCCAAGTAGGGAGGAAGCTTTCTTT. The full variable domain, in which reference TRBV14 and TRBJ1-1 provide the parts outside the CDR3, is EAGVTQFPSHSVIEKGQTVTLRCDPISGHDNLYWYRRVMGKEIKFLLHFVKESKQDESGMPNNRFLAERTGGTYSTLKVQPAELEDSGVYFCASSPSREEAFFGQGTRLTVV.

The chain joins TRBV19 to TRBJ1-1; D unclear. CDR1 LNHDA and CDR2 SQIVND come from the germline V gene (reference sequence). The germline V and J ends were trimmed by 0 bases and 6 bases, with 14 bases remaining between them. CDR3 length equals 15 residues. CDR3 residues: CASSIDFTGRAEAFF. DNA of the CDR3: TGTGCCAGTAGTATAGATTTCACGGGAAGAGCTGAAGCTTTCTTT. Combining the CDR3 with reference TRBV19 and TRBJ1-1 gives the whole variable domain DGGITQSPKYLFRKEGQNVTLSCEQNLNHDAMYWYRQDPGQGLRLIYYSQIVNDFQKGDIAEGYSVSREKKESFPLTVTSAQKNPTAFYLCASSIDFTGRAEAFFGQGTRLTVV.

The table lists this clone with a count of one. V and J are TRBV2 and TRBJ2-7; TRBD1 matches 7 bases. The length of the CDR3 is 19 residues. Germline V lookup: CDR1 SNHLY, CDR2 FYNNEI. The trim removed 7 bases at V and 3 bases at J, leaving 24 bases unmatched. The CDR3 loop reads CASTRQGPTHGPGDYEQYF. The CDR3 DNA follows: TGTGCCAGCACCCGACAGGGACCCACCCACGGACCAGGAGACTACGAGCAGTACTTC.